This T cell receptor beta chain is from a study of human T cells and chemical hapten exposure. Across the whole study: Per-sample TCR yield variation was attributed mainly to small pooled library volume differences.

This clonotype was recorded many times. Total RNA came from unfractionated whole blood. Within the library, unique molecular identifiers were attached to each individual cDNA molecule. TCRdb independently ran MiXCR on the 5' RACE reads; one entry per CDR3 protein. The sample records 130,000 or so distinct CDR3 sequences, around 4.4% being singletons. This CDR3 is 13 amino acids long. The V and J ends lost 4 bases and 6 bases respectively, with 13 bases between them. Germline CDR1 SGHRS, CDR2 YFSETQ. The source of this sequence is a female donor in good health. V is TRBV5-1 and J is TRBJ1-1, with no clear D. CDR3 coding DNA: TGCGCCAGCAGCAACCCTCCTTGGGCTGAAGCTTTCTTT. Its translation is CASSNPPWAEAFF.